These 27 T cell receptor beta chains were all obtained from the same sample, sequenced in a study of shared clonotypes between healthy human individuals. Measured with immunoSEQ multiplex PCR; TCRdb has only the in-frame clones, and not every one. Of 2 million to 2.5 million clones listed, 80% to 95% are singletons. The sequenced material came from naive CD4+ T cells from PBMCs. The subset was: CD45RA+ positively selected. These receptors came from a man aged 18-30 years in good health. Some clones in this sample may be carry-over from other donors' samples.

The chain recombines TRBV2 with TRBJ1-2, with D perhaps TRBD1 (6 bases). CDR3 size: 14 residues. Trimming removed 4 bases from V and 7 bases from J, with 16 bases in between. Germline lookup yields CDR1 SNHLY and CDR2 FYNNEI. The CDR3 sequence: CASSAGTGRGGYTF. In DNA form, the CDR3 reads TGTGCCAGCAGTGCGGGCACGGGCAGGGGTGGCTACACCTTC.

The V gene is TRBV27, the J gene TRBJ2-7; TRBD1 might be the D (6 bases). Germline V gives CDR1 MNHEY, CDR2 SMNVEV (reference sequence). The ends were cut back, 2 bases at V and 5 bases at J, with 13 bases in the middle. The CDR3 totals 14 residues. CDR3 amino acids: CASSLAGVANEQYF. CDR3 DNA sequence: TGTGCCAGCAGTTTAGCAGGGGTGGCAAACGAGCAGTACTTC.

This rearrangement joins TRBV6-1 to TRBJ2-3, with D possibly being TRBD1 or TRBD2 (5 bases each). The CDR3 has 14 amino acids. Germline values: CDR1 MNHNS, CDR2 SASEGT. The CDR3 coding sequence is TGTGGCCTCGGGGACGCTACTAGCACAGATACGCAGTATTTT. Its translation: CGLGDATSTDTQYF.

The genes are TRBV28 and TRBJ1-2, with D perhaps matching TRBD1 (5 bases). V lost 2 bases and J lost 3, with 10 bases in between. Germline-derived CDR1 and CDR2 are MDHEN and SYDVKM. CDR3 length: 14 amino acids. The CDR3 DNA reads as TGTGCCAGCAGTTTAGCAGGGTGGTACTATGGCTACACCTTC. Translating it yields CASSLAGWYYGYTF.

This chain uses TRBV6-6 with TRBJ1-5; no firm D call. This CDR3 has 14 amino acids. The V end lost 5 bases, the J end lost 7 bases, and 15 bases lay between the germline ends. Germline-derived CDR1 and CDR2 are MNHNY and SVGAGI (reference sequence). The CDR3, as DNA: TGTGCCAGCAGTCTACAAGGAGGACGGCAGCCCCAGCATTTT. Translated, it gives CASSLQGGRQPQHF.

The CDR3 DNA reads as TGTGCCAGCAGTTTATCCGAGCCGGGGGTAAATGAGCAGTTCTTC. Translated, it gives CASSLSEPGVNEQFF. V and J are TRBV27 and TRBJ2-1, with D tentatively TRBD2 (6 bases). The CDR3 runs to 15 residues. Germline CDR1 MNHEY, CDR2 SMNVEV (reference sequence). The V and J ends lost 0 bases and 7 bases respectively, with 13 bases between them.

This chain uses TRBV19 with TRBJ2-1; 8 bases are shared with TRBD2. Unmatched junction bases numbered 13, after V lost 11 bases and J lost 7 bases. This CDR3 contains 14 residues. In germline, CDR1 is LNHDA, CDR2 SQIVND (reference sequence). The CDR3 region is CAVYGRVTRNEQFF. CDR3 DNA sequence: TGTGCCGTTTACGGGAGGGTGACGAGGAATGAGCAGTTCTTC.

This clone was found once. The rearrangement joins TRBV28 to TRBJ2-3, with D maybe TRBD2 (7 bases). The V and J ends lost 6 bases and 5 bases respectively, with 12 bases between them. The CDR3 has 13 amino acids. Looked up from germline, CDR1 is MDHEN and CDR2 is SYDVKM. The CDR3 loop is CASSRGALDTQYF. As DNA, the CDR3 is TGTGCCAGCAGCCGGGGGGCGCTAGATACGCAGTATTTT.

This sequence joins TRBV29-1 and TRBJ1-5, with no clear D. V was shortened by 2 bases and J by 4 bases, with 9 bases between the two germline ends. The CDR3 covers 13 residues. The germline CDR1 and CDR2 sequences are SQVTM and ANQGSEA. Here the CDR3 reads CSVEMGGNQPQHF. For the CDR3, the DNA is TGCAGCGTTGAAATGGGAGGGAATCAGCCCCAGCATTTT. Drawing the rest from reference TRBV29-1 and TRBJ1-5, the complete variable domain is SAVISQKPSRDICQRGTSLTIQCQVDSQVTMMFWYRQQPGQSLTLIATANQGSEATYESGFVIDKFPISRPNLTFSTLTVSNMSPEDSSIYLCSVEMGGNQPQHFGDGTRLSIL.

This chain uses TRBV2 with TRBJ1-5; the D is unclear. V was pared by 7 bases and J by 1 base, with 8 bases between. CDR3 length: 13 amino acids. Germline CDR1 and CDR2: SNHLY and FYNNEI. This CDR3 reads CASKFESNQPQHF. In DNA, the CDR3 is TGTGCCAGCAAATTTGAGAGCAATCAGCCCCAGCATTTT.

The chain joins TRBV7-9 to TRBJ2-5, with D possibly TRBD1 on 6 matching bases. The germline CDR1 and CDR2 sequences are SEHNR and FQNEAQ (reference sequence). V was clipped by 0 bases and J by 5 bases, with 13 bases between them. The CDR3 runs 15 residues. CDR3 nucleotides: TGTGCCAGCAGCTTAGCCAGGGGTGATTTGGAGACCCAGTACTTC. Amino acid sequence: CASSLARGDLETQYF.

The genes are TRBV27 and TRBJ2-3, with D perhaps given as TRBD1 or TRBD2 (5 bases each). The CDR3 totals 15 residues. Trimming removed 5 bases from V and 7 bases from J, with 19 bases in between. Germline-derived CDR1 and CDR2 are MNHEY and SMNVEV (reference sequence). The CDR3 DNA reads TGTGCCAGCAGTCGTCGGGGCACAGGCACGAATACGCAGTATTTT. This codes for CASSRRGTGTNTQYF.

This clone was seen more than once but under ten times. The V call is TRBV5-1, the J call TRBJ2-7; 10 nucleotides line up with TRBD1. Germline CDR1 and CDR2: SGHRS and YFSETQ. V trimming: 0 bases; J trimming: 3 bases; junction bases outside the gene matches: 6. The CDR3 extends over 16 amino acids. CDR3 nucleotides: TGCGCCAGCAGCTTGGGTCCCGGACAGGGGGGCTACGAGCAGTACTTC. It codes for CASSLGPGQGGYEQYF.

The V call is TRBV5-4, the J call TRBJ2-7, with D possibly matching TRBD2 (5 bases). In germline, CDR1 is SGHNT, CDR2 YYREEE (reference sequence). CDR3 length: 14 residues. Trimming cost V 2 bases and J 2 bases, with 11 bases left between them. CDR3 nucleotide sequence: TGTGCCAGCAGCTTTCCGAGCGGAACCTACGAGCAGTACTTC. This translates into CASSFPSGTYEQYF.

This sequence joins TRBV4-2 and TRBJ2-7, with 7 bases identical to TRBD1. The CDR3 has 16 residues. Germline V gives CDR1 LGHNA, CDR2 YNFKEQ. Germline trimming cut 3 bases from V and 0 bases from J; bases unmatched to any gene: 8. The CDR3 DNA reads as TGTGCCAGCAGCCATGCCTTGACAGGGAGCTCCTACGAGCAGTACTTC. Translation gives CASSHALTGSSYEQYF.

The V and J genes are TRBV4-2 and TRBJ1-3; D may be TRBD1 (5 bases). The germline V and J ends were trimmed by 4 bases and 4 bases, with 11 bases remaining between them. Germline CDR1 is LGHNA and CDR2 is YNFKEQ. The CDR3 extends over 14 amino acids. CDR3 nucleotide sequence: TGTGCCAGCAGCCCAGACCGGGGGGGAAACACCATATATTTT. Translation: CASSPDRGGNTIYF.

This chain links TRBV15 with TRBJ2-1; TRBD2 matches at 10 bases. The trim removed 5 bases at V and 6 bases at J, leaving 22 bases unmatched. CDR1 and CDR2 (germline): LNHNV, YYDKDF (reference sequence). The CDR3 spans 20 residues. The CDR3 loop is CATSPRGLAGVSFVPNEQFF. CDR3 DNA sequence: TGTGCCACCAGCCCAAGAGGGCTAGCGGGAGTCAGTTTCGTTCCCAATGAGCAGTTCTTC.

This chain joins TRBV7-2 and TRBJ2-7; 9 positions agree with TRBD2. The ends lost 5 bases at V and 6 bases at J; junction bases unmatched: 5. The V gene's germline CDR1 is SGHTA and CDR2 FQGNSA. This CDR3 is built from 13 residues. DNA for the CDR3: TGTGCCAGCAGCCCCCTACTAGCGGGCGAGCAGTACTTC. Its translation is CASSPLLAGEQYF.

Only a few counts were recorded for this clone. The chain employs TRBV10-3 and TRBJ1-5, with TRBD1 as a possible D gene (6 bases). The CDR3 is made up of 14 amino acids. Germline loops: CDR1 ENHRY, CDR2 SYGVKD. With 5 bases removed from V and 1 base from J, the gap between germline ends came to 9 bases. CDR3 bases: TGTGCCATCAGTTTACAGGGAAGCAATCAGCCCCAGCATTTT. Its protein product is CAISLQGSNQPQHF.

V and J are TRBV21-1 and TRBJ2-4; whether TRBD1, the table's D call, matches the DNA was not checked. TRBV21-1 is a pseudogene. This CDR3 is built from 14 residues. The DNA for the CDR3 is TGTGCCATCCCCCAAGGGGTAGCCAAAAACATTCAGTACTTC. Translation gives CAIPQGVAKNIQYF.

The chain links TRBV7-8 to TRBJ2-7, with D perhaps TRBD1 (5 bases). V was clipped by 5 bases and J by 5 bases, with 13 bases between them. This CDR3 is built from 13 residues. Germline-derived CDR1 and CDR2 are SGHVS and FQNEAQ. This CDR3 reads CASSGRETNEQYF. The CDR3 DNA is TGTGCCAGCAGCGGCAGGGAAACAAACGAGCAGTACTTC.

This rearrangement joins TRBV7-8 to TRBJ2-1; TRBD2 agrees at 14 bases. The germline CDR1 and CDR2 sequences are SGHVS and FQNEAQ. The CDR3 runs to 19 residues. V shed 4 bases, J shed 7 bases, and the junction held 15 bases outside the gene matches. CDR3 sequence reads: CASSSQSRTSGRRLNEQFF. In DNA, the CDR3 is TGTGCCAGCAGCTCACAAAGCAGGACTAGCGGGAGGAGGTTAAATGAGCAGTTCTTC.

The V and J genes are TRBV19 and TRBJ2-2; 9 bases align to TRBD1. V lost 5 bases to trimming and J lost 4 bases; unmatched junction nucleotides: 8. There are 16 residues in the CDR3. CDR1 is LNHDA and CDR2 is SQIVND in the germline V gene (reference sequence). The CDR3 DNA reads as TGTGCCAGTAGTTCAGCCCCGACAGGGGGCACCGGGGAGCTGTTTTTT. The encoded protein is CASSSAPTGGTGELFF.

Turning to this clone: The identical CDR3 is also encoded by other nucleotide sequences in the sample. DNA of the CDR3: TGTGCCAGCAGCTCCCGGCAGAGCTCCTACAATGAGCAGTTCTTC. It codes for CASSSRQSSYNEQFF. This sequence joins TRBV5-4 and TRBJ2-1; D is unclear. Germline V gene data show CDR1 as SGHNT and CDR2 as YYREEE (reference sequence). The CDR3 totals 15 residues. Deletions cut 3 bases from V and 0 bases from J, with 10 bases between.

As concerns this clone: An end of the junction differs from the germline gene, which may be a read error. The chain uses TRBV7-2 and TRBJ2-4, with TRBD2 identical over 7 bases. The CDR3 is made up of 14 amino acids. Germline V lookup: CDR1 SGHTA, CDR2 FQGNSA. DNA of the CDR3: TGTGCCAGCAGCTGGGGGGGAGCCGAAAACATTCAGTACTTC. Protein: CASSWGGAENIQYF.

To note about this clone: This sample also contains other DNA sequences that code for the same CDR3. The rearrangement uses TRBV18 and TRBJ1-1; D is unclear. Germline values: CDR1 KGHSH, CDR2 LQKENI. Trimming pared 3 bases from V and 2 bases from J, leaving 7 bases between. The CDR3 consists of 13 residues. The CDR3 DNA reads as TGTGCCAGCTCACCGGGTGGAAACACTGAAGCTTTCTTT. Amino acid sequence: CASSPGGNTEAFF.

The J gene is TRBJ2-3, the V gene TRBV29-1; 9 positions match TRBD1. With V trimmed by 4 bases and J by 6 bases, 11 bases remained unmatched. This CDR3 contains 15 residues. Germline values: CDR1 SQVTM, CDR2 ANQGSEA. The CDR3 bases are TGCAGCGTTGGGGGGGACAGGGAATTTTTGGATACGCAGTATTTT. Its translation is CSVGGDREFLDTQYF.